This TCR beta chain was documented in a study of vaccination effects on CD4 cells after COVID-19 (dated by TCRdb to between 2021 and 2023). In the study overall: Each participant got two doses of an mRNA SARS-CoV-2 vaccine, either BNT162b2 or mRNA-1273. The Oncomine TCR Beta short-read assay on an Illumina iSeq 100 was used to sequence cultures from other donors in the study. SARS-CoV-2 spike-specific CD4+ TCR repertoires from before and after mRNA vaccination were compared in COVID-19 convalescent patients and in infection-naive vaccine recipients. Pre-vaccine samples were collected from a couple of convalescent patients 16 days and one week before the first dose, corresponding to 142 and 148 days after COVID-19 diagnosis. Altogether, over 9 COVID-19 convalescent patients and several SARS-CoV-2-naive healthy vaccine recipients made up the full study.

Library method: the immunoSEQ multiplex PCR assay. DNA from the CD4+ T cells that had been cultured and isolated underwent TCR beta CDR3 sequencing. As for the original processing: Non-productive TCR sequences were removed, reads were trimmed to the CDR3 region, and CDR3s of at least 7 amino acids were retained. The MANAFEST web app was used to pick out antigen-specific clonotypes by comparing their expansion in peptide wells with that in reference cultures. Positive clones required FDR<0.05 expansion versus reference and all other wells, odds ratio above 5, and frequency above 0.1% in two replicate wells. A clonotype was called cross-reactive if it was significantly expanded both in SARS-CoV-2 spike wells and in at least one common cold coronavirus spike condition. CDR3 similarity was assessed by Levenshtein distance using the stringdist R package, and unrooted trees were constructed with ape in R 3.6.1. Held by TCRdb, this immuneACCESS table contains in-frame sequences only and omits some clones. Under half of the omission traces to an unresolved V gene where checked; the cause of the rest is unknown. V, J and clone size were drawn from that table, and D and trimming were deduced from the DNA. The sample contains about 40,000 clones, 73% of them found a single time. The ten top clones hold roughly 30% of the sample.

Sequences KGHSH (CDR1) and LQKENI (CDR2) are obtained from the germline V gene. The CDR3 spans 18 residues, from the cysteine through the phenylalanine. Of all the DNA, just the CDR3 is kept, 54 bases in frame from base 1. After removal of 3 bases from V and 5 bases from J, the junction retains 11 bases not matched to a gene. In the ViraFEST assay, PBMC were stimulated with viral peptide pools, and antigen-specific CD4+ T cell clonotypes were then identified by expansion using TCR sequencing. After less than 13 days of culture, CD4+ T cells were isolated with the EasySep CD4+ T cell isolation kit. PCR-confirmed SARS-CoV-2 infection had occurred in convalescent patients between March and December 2020, before the Alpha, Beta and Delta variants emerged in the United States. Two million PBMC per well were cultured with about 9.6 ug/ml peptides in IMDM containing around 5% human AB serum, approximately 10 IU/ml IL-2 and gentamicin. On days 3 and 7, half of the culture medium was replaced with fresh IL-2-containing medium. Unless noted otherwise, every peptide stimulation condition was cultured in triplicate wells. Using Ficoll-Paque Plus gradient centrifugation, PBMC were separated from whole blood and then either used fresh or cryopreserved at -140C. Genomic DNA was extracted from cultured CD4+ T cells with the QIAamp micro DNA kit.

Comments on this clone: It has no known antigen specificity. No much larger clone exists at a distance of one base, and base qualities are not known.

What the study reported, not specific to this receptor: Only a small number of convalescent patients were included, and no early post-infection timepoints were available, which limited the study. Both infection-induced and vaccine-induced clones contracted markedly at late post-vaccination timepoints, which is consistent with waning T cell responses. For convalescent patients, new clones induced by the vaccine made up most of the post-vaccine spike-reactive repertoire, and these new clones were largely distinct from the clones induced by infection.

The sequencing used CD4+ T cells from PBMCs cultured with a peptide pool, collected before COVID-19 vaccination. The chain joins TRBV18 to TRBJ2-5, with TRBD2 matching 14 junction bases. The TCR originated in a human donor who had a prior SARS-CoV-2 infection. The sequenced DNA: TGTGCCAGCTCACCGCAGCAAGAGACTAGCGGGGGGGGCGAGACCCAGTACTTC. The translation is CASSPQQETSGGGETQYF. Supplemented by the reference TRBV18 and TRBJ2-5 proteins around the CDR3, the complete variable domain is NAGVMQNPRHLVRRRGQEARLRCSPMKGHSHVYWYRQLPEEGLKFMVYLQKENIIDESGMPKERFSAEFPKEGPSILRIQQVVRGDSAAYFCASSPQQETSGGGETQYFGPGTRLLVL.